Following are 9 T cell receptor beta chains from one sample sequenced in a study of cytomegalovirus exposure and HLA in healthy donors. PCR used 60 Vbeta primers and 13 Jbeta primers. Repertoires were generated with immunoSEQ multiplex PCR, while TCRdb's copy carries only in-frame clones and drops some. The sample has over 150,000 clones. The sample was PBMCs. The source of these receptors is a boy younger than 18 in good health and CMV-seronegative.

The chain combines TRBV19 with TRBJ2-3; TRBD2 matches 13 bases. The CDR3 covers 18 residues. The V segment lost 5 bases and the J segment 1 base; nucleotides outside the gene matches: 9. Germline V gene data show CDR1 as LNHDA and CDR2 as SQIVND (reference sequence). CDR3 nucleotides: TGTGCCAGTAGTCGAAGACTAGCGGGGGGCGCGGGCACAGATACGCAGTATTTT. This codes for CASSRRLAGGAGTDTQYF.

This chain joins TRBV7-3 and TRBJ1-2; D remains unclear. The CDR3 has 13 amino acids. The V end was cut by 3 bases, the J end by 4 bases, with 9 bases between. Germline V gives CDR1 SGHTA, CDR2 FQGTGA. The CDR3 nucleotides are TGTGCCAGCAGCTTTGAGGTCGGCTATGGCTACACCTTC. This sequence encodes CASSFEVGYGYTF. Together with reference TRBV7-3 and TRBJ1-2, the CDR3 gives the full variable domain: GAGVSQTPSNKVTEKGKYVELRCDPISGHTALYWYRQSLGQGPEFLIYFQGTGAADDSGLPNDRFFAVRPEGSVSTLKIQRTERGDSAVYLCASSFEVGYGYTFGSGTRLTVV.

The genes are TRBV5-1 and TRBJ2-2; D not resolved. V shed 4 bases and J shed 4 bases, with 11 bases lying between them. CDR3 length equals 14 residues. CDR1 is SGHRS, CDR2 YFSETQ, per germline. CDR3 in amino acids: CASSVSPVTGELFF. The CDR3 DNA reads TGCGCCAGCAGCGTAAGCCCGGTCACCGGGGAGCTGTTTTTT.

The J gene is TRBJ2-5, the V gene TRBV5-1; possible D gene TRBD2, 6 bases. This CDR3 region has 14 residues. CDR1 is SGHRS and CDR2 is YFSETQ in the germline V gene. V was clipped by 4 bases and J by 2 bases, with 12 bases between them. The CDR3 spells CASSPGTFQETQYF. CDR3 coding DNA: TGCGCCAGCAGCCCCGGGACTTTTCAAGAGACCCAGTACTTC.

The gene calls are TRBV14 and TRBJ2-5, with D perhaps matching TRBD2 (5 bases). This CDR3 is built from 13 residues. The germline V gene encodes CDR1 SGHDN and CDR2 FVKESK. The ends were cut back, 3 bases at V and 1 base at J, with 6 bases in the middle. The CDR3 reads CASSHGLQETQYF. DNA of the CDR3: TGTGCCAGCAGCCACGGACTCCAAGAGACCCAGTACTTC.

Points on this clone: Relative to the germline gene, one junction end is altered; a read error may explain this. The chain employs TRBV7-9 and TRBJ2-1; 7 nucleotides line up with TRBD1. The CDR3 spans 11 residues. Germline V gene sequence: CDR1 SEHNR, CDR2 FQNEAQ (reference sequence). The CDR3 here is CASGTAFLRVF. The CDR3 DNA is TGTGCCAGCGGGACAGCTTTTTTGAGAGTCTTC.

The V call is TRBV7-2, the J call TRBJ1-2, with D maybe TRBD1 (5 bases). V lost 1 base and J 0 bases, leaving 12 bases between the germline ends. CDR3 size: 16 residues. Germline CDR1 is SGHTA and CDR2 is FQGNSA. The CDR3 spells CASSLGAGGANYGYTF. CDR3 nucleotide sequence: TGTGCCAGCAGCTTAGGGGCGGGGGGAGCTAACTATGGCTACACCTTC.

The chain recombines TRBV29-1 with TRBJ1-3; D ambiguous. Germline CDR1 SQVTM, CDR2 ANQGSEA. V lost 6 bases to trimming and J lost 0 bases, with 9 bases between them. The CDR3 totals 13 residues. CDR3 nucleotides: TGCAGCGTGGCCCTCTTCTCTGGAAACACCATATATTTT. Residues: CSVALFSGNTIYF.

The V call is TRBV9, the J call TRBJ2-3; the match to TRBD2 covers 8 bases. Germline CDR1 SGDLS, CDR2 YYNGEE. The V gene end was trimmed by 0 bases and the J gene end by 4 bases; junction bases not matched to a gene: 4. CDR3 length: 15 amino acids. The CDR3 region has the DNA TGTGCCAGCAGCGTAGGCGGGGGGACCGCAGATACGCAGTATTTT. It translates to CASSVGGGTADTQYF.